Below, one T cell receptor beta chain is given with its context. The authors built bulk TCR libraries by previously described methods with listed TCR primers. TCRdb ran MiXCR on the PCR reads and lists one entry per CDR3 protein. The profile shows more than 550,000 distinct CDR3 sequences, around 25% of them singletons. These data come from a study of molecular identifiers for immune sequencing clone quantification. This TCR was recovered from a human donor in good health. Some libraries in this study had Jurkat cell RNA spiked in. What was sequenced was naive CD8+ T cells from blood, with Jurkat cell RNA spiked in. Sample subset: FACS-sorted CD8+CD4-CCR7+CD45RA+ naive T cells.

For the CDR3, the DNA is TGTGCCAGCAGCGGGGTAGCGGGGGGGCAGGCTCCGCAGTATTTT. Its protein product is CASSGVAGGQAPQYF. The genes are TRBV11-2 and TRBJ2-3, with 11 bases identical to TRBD2. V dropped 5 bases and J dropped 10; count of bases not matched to a gene: 11. The germline gives CDR1 SGHAT, CDR2 FQNNGV. There are 15 residues in the CDR3.